This T cell receptor beta chain derives from a study of regulatory T cells in long-lasting Graves disease. The CDR3 is 16 residues long. Germline assignment: CDR1 MNHNS and CDR2 SASEGT. Concerning this clonotype itself: At one of its ends the junction is not consistent with the germline gene, which may arise from a read error.

The TCR beta library used iRepertoire HTBI primers with Arm-PCR amplification of CDR3. Original data processing: Identification across samples found some 60 TRBV and approximately 15 TRBJ segments. TCRdb re-derived calls from the multiplex PCR reads in MiXCR, one entry per CDR3 protein. TCRdb assigned the V and J calls; the authors' analysis was not used. Of approximately 400,000 distinct CDR3 sequences in the sample, 15% were seen once. Indicated time point: newly diagnosed GD, antithyroid drugs for less than 3 months. PBMC RNA was the source of the TCR library. It was by American Thyroid Association guidelines that Graves' disease was diagnosed. These records were also assigned to another study, of T cells in Graves' hyperthyroidism and ophthalmopathy.

The TCR sequence derives from a woman aged 25 to 39 with Graves disease. Here the sequenced sample was peripheral blood mononuclear cells (PBMCs), taken at new diagnosis, from a patient treated with antithyroid drugs. This sequence joins TRBV6-1 and TRBJ2-3; D not resolved. The CDR3 region has the DNA TGCGCCAGCAGTGGGTCGGAATGGTCCCGCACAGATACGCAGTATTTT. This sequence encodes CASSGSEWSRTDTQYF.